These 22 T cell receptor beta chains originate from one sample sequenced in a study of T cell responses to AZD1222 COVID-19 vaccine. Profiling relied on immunoSEQ multiplex PCR, and the TCRdb table lists in-frame clones only, not all of them. The sample gives fewer than 150,000 clones, around 92% of which show up once; around 4.5% is in the top ten. Source: peripheral blood, taken on day 0 of AZD1222 vaccination. The receptors derive from an adult in good health.

The chain recombines TRBV10-3 with TRBJ2-5; D is ambiguous. The CDR3 loop spans 13 amino acids. The V end was cut by 4 bases, the J end by 5 bases, with 11 bases between. Germline assignment: CDR1 ENHRY and CDR2 SYGVKD. The CDR3 nucleotides are TGTGCCATCAGTGGAGAGGAGTTGGAGACCCAGTACTTC. Its protein product is CAISGEELETQYF.

V and J are TRBV27 and TRBJ2-7; the D is unclear. The germline CDR1 and CDR2 sequences are MNHEY and SMNVEV (reference sequence). Between the trimmed V and J ends, which lost 4 bases and 2 bases, there was a span of 12 bases. The CDR3 covers 14 residues. The CDR3 sequence is CASSSSRVAYEQYF. The CDR3 DNA is TGTGCCAGCAGTTCCTCCCGAGTGGCCTACGAGCAGTACTTC.

This chain joins TRBV3-1 (or the pseudogene TRBV3-2) and TRBJ1-2, with a weak D call TRBD1 (5 bases). CDR1 and CDR2 (germline): LGHDT, YNNKEL (reference sequence). This CDR3 has 13 amino acids. The ends were cut back, 3 bases at V and 3 bases at J, with 8 bases in the middle. In nucleotides, the CDR3 is TGTGCCAGCAGCCACGGGGGGGACTATGGCTACACCTTC. Its translation: CASSHGGDYGYTF.

The V and J genes are TRBV3-1 (or the pseudogene TRBV3-2) and TRBJ1-3; D remains ambiguous. CDR1 LGHDT and CDR2 YNNKEL come from the germline V gene (reference sequence). The CDR3 contains 15 residues. Deletions cut 5 bases from V and 0 bases from J, with 11 bases between. Here the CDR3 reads CASSATVNSGNTIYF. The CDR3 bases are TGTGCCAGCAGCGCCACAGTGAACTCTGGAAACACCATATATTTT.

The chain couples TRBV30 to TRBJ2-7; D remains ambiguous. V lost 0 bases and J lost 4, with 7 bases in between. Germline assignment: CDR1 GTSNPN and CDR2 SVGIG (reference sequence). This CDR3 is built from 12 residues. CDR3: CAWSVVQYEQYF. In DNA, the CDR3 is TGTGCCTGGAGTGTGGTACAGTACGAGCAGTACTTC.

J is TRBJ2-1 and V is TRBV20-1, with 8 positions matching TRBD2. The CDR3 is 11 residues long. The V gene end was trimmed by 3 bases and the J gene end by 13 bases; junction bases not matched to a gene: 5. Germline CDR1 and CDR2: DFQATT and SNEGSKA (reference sequence). The CDR3: CSASDGGVQFF. The CDR3, as DNA: TGCAGTGCTAGCGACGGGGGGGTTCAGTTCTTC.

This chain connects TRBV27 to TRBJ1-2; 10 bases fit TRBD1. V lost 4 bases, J lost 6 bases, and 5 bases stayed unmatched. Per the germline V gene, CDR1 is MNHEY and CDR2 is SMNVEV (reference sequence). The CDR3 has 14 amino acids. The CDR3 DNA reads TGTGCCAGCAGTTCTAGGGACAGGGGAAATGGCTACACCTTC. It encodes CASSSRDRGNGYTF.

The chain couples TRBV6-2 or TRBV6-3 to TRBJ1-2, with D unresolved. In germline, CDR1 is MNHEY, CDR2 SVGEGT. The CDR3 is 14 amino acids. Trimming took 5 bases from V and 3 from J, leaving 13 bases between them. CDR3 bases: TGTGCCAGCAGTCCCCCGACGGGGTACTATGGCTACACCTTC. Its protein is CASSPPTGYYGYTF.

This chain joins TRBV19 and TRBJ1-6; 7 positions agree with TRBD1. The V segment lost 6 bases and the J segment 7 bases; nucleotides outside the gene matches: 12. The germline gives CDR1 LNHDA, CDR2 SQIVND (reference sequence). CDR3 length equals 16 residues. The CDR3 reads CASRQGQSGRNSPLHF. The CDR3 bases are TGTGCCAGTAGACAGGGACAGTCTGGGAGGAATTCACCCCTCCACTTT. The variable domain in full, completed from reference TRBV19 and TRBJ1-6, reads DGGITQSPKYLFRKEGQNVTLSCEQNLNHDAMYWYRQDPGQGLRLIYYSQIVNDFQKGDIAEGYSVSREKKESFPLTVTSAQKNPTAFYLCASRQGQSGRNSPLHFGNGTRLTVT.

The chain carries TRBV12-3 or TRBV12-4 and TRBJ2-7, with D possibly being TRBD2 (6 bases). The CDR3 has 13 amino acids. V lost 4 bases, J lost 5 bases, and 12 bases lay in between. CDR3 residues: CASSSAGSHEQYF. The CDR3 bases are TGTGCCAGCAGTTCCGCGGGGTCCCACGAGCAGTACTTC.

V is TRBV30 and J is TRBJ1-2, with 7 bases aligning to TRBD1. CDR1 is GTSNPN, CDR2 SVGIG, per germline (reference sequence). J gave up 4 bases and V 2 bases, and 4 bases lay outside the gene matches. The CDR3 spans 13 residues. The CDR3 nucleotides are TGTGCCTGGAGTCAGACAGGGACCTATGGCTACACCTTC. This sequence encodes CAWSQTGTYGYTF.

The V call is TRBV5-1, the J call TRBJ2-1; D possibly corresponds to TRBD1 (6 bases). The CDR3 length is 14 residues. Trimming removed 0 bases at V and 7 bases at J, with 11 bases between. Germline V gene data show CDR1 as SGHRS and CDR2 as YFSETQ. The CDR3 sequence: CASSLVLGANEQFF. CDR3 nucleotides: TGCGCCAGCAGCTTGGTCCTGGGGGCTAATGAGCAGTTCTTC.

This clone was found once. DNA for the CDR3: TGTGCCTGGAGTGTAGACTCCACAGATACGCAGTATTTT. Amino acid sequence: CAWSVDSTDTQYF. V is TRBV30 and J is TRBJ2-3; D is unclear. Between the trimmed V and J ends, which lost 0 bases and 2 bases, there was a span of 6 bases. In germline, CDR1 is GTSNPN, CDR2 SVGIG (reference sequence). The CDR3 extends over 13 amino acids.

The chain couples TRBV5-1 to TRBJ2-1, with unresolved D. Germline CDR1 reads SGHRS; CDR2 reads YFSETQ. The CDR3 runs to 14 residues. V was cut by 0 bases and J by 7 bases, with 11 bases left in between. The chain's CDR3 is CASSLVGVGNEQFF. In DNA, the CDR3 is TGCGCCAGCAGCTTGGTTGGGGTGGGGAATGAGCAGTTCTTC.

V is TRBV2 and J is TRBJ1-1; 10 nucleotides align to TRBD1. CDR3 length: 15 residues. V dropped 6 bases and J dropped 4; count of bases not matched to a gene: 8. The germline gives CDR1 SNHLY, CDR2 FYNNEI. CDR3 loop: CASRDVDRGPTEAFF. CDR3 coding DNA: TGTGCCAGCAGAGATGTAGACAGGGGGCCCACTGAAGCTTTCTTT.

This chain connects TRBV5-6 to TRBJ2-5; D is undetermined. The V end lost 6 bases, the J end lost 3 bases, and 12 bases lay between the germline ends. The germline gives CDR1 SGHDT, CDR2 YYEEEE. This CDR3 is 13 amino acids long. This CDR3 is CASTPAAEETQYF. The CDR3 region has the DNA TGTGCCAGCACCCCGGCGGCGGAAGAGACCCAGTACTTC. Full variable domain (outside the CDR3, taken from reference TRBV5-6 and TRBJ2-5): DAGVTQSPTHLIKTRGQQVTLRCSPKSGHDTVSWYQQALGQGPQFIFQYYEEEERQRGNFPDRFSGHQFPNYSSELNVNALLLGDSALYLCASTPAAEETQYFGPGTRLLVL.

The chain carries TRBV5-1 and TRBJ1-2; 7 bases agree with TRBD1. Germline V gene sequence: CDR1 SGHRS, CDR2 YFSETQ. Trimming removed 4 bases from V and 3 bases from J; junction bases left unmatched: 6. The CDR3 runs to 14 residues. This CDR3 is CASSPWDSYYGYTF. In nucleotides, the CDR3 is TGCGCCAGCAGCCCCTGGGACAGCTACTATGGCTACACCTTC.

V is TRBV29-1 and J is TRBJ2-1, with 10 bases aligning to TRBD2. Germline lookup yields CDR1 SQVTM and CDR2 ANQGSEA. This CDR3 contains 14 residues. Losses at the gene ends were 3 bases for V and 5 bases for J; bases not matched to a gene: 4. CDR3 nucleotides: TGCAGCGTTGACAGCGGGAGGGGCCACAATGAGCAGTTCTTC. It is translated as CSVDSGRGHNEQFF.

V and J are TRBV29-1 and TRBJ1-2, with 8 bases identical to TRBD1. CDR3 length equals 13 residues. The junction had 11 bases not matched to a gene; V was cut back by 6 bases and J by 8 bases. Germline CDR1 reads SQVTM; CDR2 reads ANQGSEA. The CDR3 region is CSVRRQGAPGYTF. The CDR3, as DNA: TGCAGCGTGAGAAGGCAGGGGGCTCCGGGCTACACCTTC.

V and J are TRBV6-5 and TRBJ2-7; D remains unclear. V shed 7 bases and J shed 6 bases, with 10 bases lying between them. The CDR3 covers 11 residues. Germline values: CDR1 MNHEY, CDR2 SVGAGI. As DNA, the CDR3 is TGTGCCAGCAAGGGTAGGGCCGAGCAGTACTTC. This codes for CASKGRAEQYF.

The J gene is TRBJ2-2, the V gene TRBV24-1; D is unresolved. V lost 5 bases to trimming and J lost 4 bases, with 7 bases between them. Germline V gives CDR1 KGHDR, CDR2 SFDVKD. The CDR3 sequence is 13 residues long. The CDR3 DNA reads as TGTGCCACCAGTGGGGTTAGCACCGGGGAGCTGTTTTTT. It encodes CATSGVSTGELFF.

This chain uses TRBV5-4 with TRBJ2-2, with 9 bases fitting TRBD2. The CDR3 covers 16 residues. V dropped 1 base and J dropped 7; count of bases not matched to a gene: 8. Germline V lookup: CDR1 SGHNT, CDR2 YYREEE (reference sequence). CDR3 DNA sequence: TGTGCCAGCAGCTTGTCGGCGGGGGGGCCGAACGGGGAGCTGTTTTTT. Protein product: CASSLSAGGPNGELFF.